This T cell receptor beta chain was profiled in a study of blood T cell repertoires in COVID-19. Whole-study context: T cells, B-cell-depleted T cells, or PBMCs provided the cDNA or gDNA that served as material.

This CDR3 comprises 15 residues. Per germline, CDR1 MDHEN and CDR2 SYDVKM. V lost 3 bases and J lost 3, with 12 bases in between. The protocol was immunoSEQ multiplex PCR, while the TCRdb copy is restricted to in-frame clones and leaves out a portion. In the table there are 150,000 to 250,000 clones, 84% of which are singletons. Cohorts were assigned according to the clinical history that participants reported. Symptom resolution, clearance, or two negative PCRs marked donors in Cohort 3 as recovered. The receptor's source is a man aged 40-55 years who had recovered from COVID-19. The chain links TRBV28 to TRBJ1-5; D might be TRBD1 (5 bases). Sequencing was carried out using PBMCs or T cells enriched from blood (not recorded which). CDR3 in amino acids: CASSLQGGINQPQHF. The CDR3 bases are TGTGCCAGCAGTTTGCAGGGAGGGATCAATCAGCCCCAGCATTTT. The variable domain in full, with the rest retrieved from reference TRBV28 and TRBJ1-5, is DVKVTQSSRYLVKRTGEKVFLECVQDMDHENMFWYRQDPGLGLRLIYFSYDVKMKEKGDIPEGYSVSREKKERFSLILESASTNQTSMYLCASSLQGGINQPQHFGDGTRLSIL.